These 3 T cell receptor beta chains share one sample of origin, sequenced in a study of blood T cell repertoires in COVID-19. The table came from immunoSEQ multiplex PCR; TCRdb's copy has only in-frame clones and leaves some out. Seen here are 200,000 to 250,000 clones, roughly 90% observed once, and the top ten hold roughly 2.5%. The source material was peripheral blood. The receptors were gathered from a woman aged 55-69 years with acute or convalescent COVID-19.

The V call is TRBV19, the J call TRBJ2-1; D uncertain. Germline loops: CDR1 LNHDA, CDR2 SQIVND (reference sequence). Trimming stripped 4 bases from V and 5 bases from J, with 12 bases between. This CDR3 has 14 amino acids. CDR3 nucleotides: TGTGCCAGTAGTACCACCCTAGGAAACAATGAGCAGTTCTTC. It codes for CASSTTLGNNEQFF. The complete variable domain, with remaining parts taken from reference TRBV19 and TRBJ2-1, reads DGGITQSPKYLFRKEGQNVTLSCEQNLNHDAMYWYRQDPGQGLRLIYYSQIVNDFQKGDIAEGYSVSREKKESFPLTVTSAQKNPTAFYLCASSTTLGNNEQFFGPGTRLTVL.

With respect to this clone: The sample carries other DNA sequences with the same CDR3. The rearrangement joins TRBV9 to TRBJ1-1; D is ambiguous. CDR1 SGDLS and CDR2 YYNGEE come from the germline V gene. The CDR3 spans 13 residues. Deletions cut 0 bases from V and 1 base from J, with 4 bases between. The CDR3 DNA sequence: TGTGCCAGCAGCGTAGATAGGAACACTGAAGCTTTCTTT. Encoded protein: CASSVDRNTEAFF.

This chain connects TRBV15 to TRBJ1-3; D remains ambiguous. V gave up 2 bases and J gave up 11 bases, with 19 bases separating them. The germline gives CDR1 LNHNV, CDR2 YYDKDF (reference sequence). The CDR3 length is 15 residues. CDR3 nucleotide sequence: TGTGCCACCAGCAGACCCGGAGCTGGCGTCGGGTCCATATATTTT. Translating gives CATSRPGAGVGSIYF.